These T cell receptor beta chains were read from a single sample in a study of T-cell memory formation after mild COVID-19. Using its own MiXCR run on the 5' RACE reads, TCRdb lists one record per CDR3 protein. Seen here are hundreds of thousands of distinct CDR3 sequences, roughly a quarter observed once, and the top ten hold around 8.8%. Sequenced sample: PBMCs or a T cell subset sorted from them (not recorded which). The receptors come from an adult woman who had mild COVID-19 (a few samples of this study predate the infection). Cell type and time point are not known. Both conserved end residues are part of each CDR3. The D gene is left open where the match is weak. Size is omitted from some rows. Given values are once, few, many or a class for expanded clones.

-	-	TRBJ2-1	TRBV5-6	CASSKIRDGAPWVF	TGTGCCAGCAGCAAGATCAGGGATGGCGCCCCCTGGGTCTTC
-	TRBD1	TRBJ2-3	TRBV10-3	CAISDPGQGSRYF	TGTGCCATCAGCGACCCGGGACAGGGGTCTCGGTATTTT
few	-	TRBJ2-2	TRBV2	CASSEVNTGELFF	TGTGCCAGCAGTGAGGTTAACACCGGGGAGCTGTTTTTT
-	-	TRBJ2-7	TRBV29-1	CSVKDAYEQYF	TGCAGCGTTAAGGATGCCTACGAGCAGTACTTC
many	-	TRBJ2-1	TRBV5-1	CASSLVGPSKEQFF	TGCGCCAGCAGCTTAGTGGGCCCTTCGAAGGAGCAGTTCTTC
-	TRBD1	TRBJ2-2	TRBV3-1	CASSQGQGASGELFF	TGTGCCAGCAGCCAAGGGCAGGGGGCATCCGGGGAGCTGTTTTTT
-	TRBD2	TRBJ2-3	TRBV5-1	CASSLGASGRTDTQYF	TGCGCCAGCAGCTTGGGAGCTAGCGGGAGAACAGATACGCAGTATTTT
-	-	TRBJ2-1	TRBV30	CAWSARAQGGDNEQFF	TGTGCCTGGAGTGCCCGGGCCCAAGGAGGGGACAATGAGCAGTTCTTC
few	-	TRBJ2-1	TRBV7-9	CASSPARGNYNEQFF	TGTGCCAGCAGCCCGGCTCGGGGCAACTACAATGAGCAGTTCTTC
-	-	TRBJ2-1	TRBV4-2	CASSPGTPTAQFF	TGTGCCAGCAGCCCCGGGACTCCTACCGCGCAGTTCTTC
few	-	TRBJ2-5	TRBV7-2	CASSLGSRGAETQYF	TGTGCCAGCAGCTTAGGTAGCAGGGGAGCAGAGACCCAGTACTTC
many	TRBD1	TRBJ2-1	TRBV10-3	CAISDPNRGRHNEQFF	TGTGCCATCAGTGACCCCAACAGGGGTCGCCACAATGAGCAGTTCTTC
once	-	TRBJ1-2	TRBV12-3/TRBV12-4	CASSQPPRGGYGYTF	TGTGCCAGCAGTCAACCGCCCAGGGGAGGGTATGGCTACACCTTC
few	TRBD1	TRBJ2-5	TRBV12-3/TRBV12-4	CASSSGQGVEETQYF	TGTGCCAGCAGTTCGGGACAGGGGGTTGAGGAGACCCAGTACTTC
-	-	TRBJ1-5	TRBV24-1	CATSESGTNQPQHF	TGTGCCACCAGTGAATCCGGGACAAATCAGCCCCAGCATTTT
-	-	TRBJ2-5	TRBV7-6	CASSRDRSRPETQYF	TGTGCCAGCAGCAGGGATCGGAGCAGGCCGGAGACCCAGTACTTC
-	TRBD1	TRBJ1-2	TRBV24-1	CATRGSGTDYGYTF	TGTGCCACCAGGGGCAGTGGGACAGATTATGGCTACACCTTC
-	-	TRBJ1-1	TRBV5-1	CASRSGTENTEAFF	TGCGCCAGCAGATCCGGGACCGAGAACACTGAAGCTTTCTTT
-	-	TRBJ2-1	TRBV18	CASSPLPQGSEQFF	TGTGCCAGCTCACCTCTCCCCCAGGGTAGTGAGCAGTTCTTC
few	-	TRBJ2-7	TRBV20-1	CSARDQGYEQYF	TGCAGTGCTAGGGATCAGGGCTACGAGCAGTACTTC
-	-	TRBJ1-2	TRBV29-1	CSGGEEEDTF	TGCAGCGGGGGGGAGGAAGAAGACACCTTC
-	TRBD1	TRBJ1-6	TRBV2	CASSVMTGGISPLHF	TGTGCCAGCAGTGTGATGACAGGGGGGATTTCACCCCTCCACTTT
-	-	TRBJ1-2	TRBV12-3/TRBV12-4	CASSLLAGNDGYTF	TGTGCCAGCAGTTTACTGGCAGGGAACGATGGCTACACCTTC
few	-	TRBJ2-3	TRBV7-6	CASSAYSPLSPDTQYF	TGTGCCAGCAGCGCATACAGCCCTCTCTCCCCAGATACGCAGTATTTT
few	-	TRBJ2-1	TRBV20-1	CSVTSGDHEQFF	TGCAGTGTCACGTCGGGGGACCATGAGCAGTTCTTC
-	-	TRBJ1-5	TRBV7-9	CASQQGSSNQPQHF	TGTGCCAGCCAGCAGGGGTCTAGCAATCAGCCCCAGCATTTT
-	-	TRBJ2-2	TRBV24-1	CATSDLRGNTGELFF	TGTGCCACCAGTGATTTGAGGGGAAACACCGGGGAGCTGTTTTTT
-	TRBD1	TRBJ2-1	TRBV2	CASSPDRDEQFF	TGTGCCAGCAGCCCCGACAGGGATGAGCAGTTCTTC
few	TRBD1	TRBJ2-7	TRBV12-3/TRBV12-4	CASSSPRTGVYEQYF	TGTGCCAGCAGTTCCCCCCGGACAGGGGTTTACGAGCAGTACTTC
-	TRBD2	TRBJ2-1	TRBV12-3/TRBV12-4	CASSLPGTTQQFF	TGTGCCAGCAGTTTACCCGGGACTACCCAGCAGTTCTTC
few	-	TRBJ2-3	TRBV29-1	CSVAYKPTDTQYF	TGCAGCGTTGCTTACAAACCCACAGATACGCAGTATTTT
few	-	TRBJ2-3	TRBV7-9	CASSPSLGSTDTQYF	TGTGCCAGCAGCCCCTCTTTGGGGAGCACAGATACGCAGTATTTT
few	TRBD1	TRBJ2-1	TRBV4-1	CASSQATGAGNEQFF	TGCGCCAGCAGCCAAGCGACAGGGGCAGGCAATGAGCAGTTCTTC
-	TRBD2	TRBJ2-2	TRBV12-3/TRBV12-4	CASRGTSRAGELFF	TGTGCCAGCAGAGGGACTAGTCGTGCCGGGGAGCTGTTTTTT
few	-	TRBJ1-1	TRBV19	CASRGHSNTEAFF	TGTGCCAGTAGAGGACATTCGAACACTGAAGCTTTCTTT
few	-	TRBJ2-7	TRBV24-1	CATSDFAAGEQYF	TGTGCCACCAGTGATTTCGCGGCGGGCGAGCAGTACTTC
-	TRBD2	TRBJ2-1	TRBV11-3	CASSLDQVAGVINEQFF	TGTGCCAGCAGCTTAGATCAGGTGGCGGGAGTCATTAATGAGCAGTTCTTC
-	TRBD2	TRBJ2-1	TRBV5-1	CASSEGGRSSYNEQFF	TGCGCCAGCAGCGAGGGCGGGAGGAGCTCCTACAATGAGCAGTTCTTC
few	TRBD1	TRBJ2-6	TRBV20-1	CSAGQVGANVLTF	TGCAGTGCTGGACAGGTCGGGGCCAACGTCCTGACTTTC
few	TRBD2	TRBJ2-7	TRBV7-9	CASRKAGDSRYEQYF	TGTGCCAGCAGGAAAGCGGGAGATTCTCGGTACGAGCAGTACTTC
-	-	TRBJ1-5	TRBV19	CASSILSQPQHF	TGTGCCAGTAGTATTCTAAGTCAGCCCCAGCATTTT
few	TRBD2	TRBJ2-1	TRBV13	CASSLGLAVTNEQFF	TGTGCCAGCAGCTTGGGACTAGCGGTGACCAATGAGCAGTTCTTC
-	-	TRBJ2-3	TRBV27	CASSFRGAQDTQYF	TGTGCCAGCAGTTTCCGGGGGGCTCAAGATACGCAGTATTTT
-	-	TRBJ2-7	TRBV7-7	CASSLSGVDYEQYF	TGTGCCAGCAGCCTCTCAGGGGTCGACTACGAGCAGTACTTC
-	-	TRBJ1-5	TRBV5-1	CASSSGQSNQPQHF	TGCGCCAGCAGCTCCGGACAGAGCAATCAGCCCCAGCATTTT
-	-	TRBJ2-2	TRBV6-5	CASSYSRITGELFF	TGTGCCAGCAGTTACTCGAGGATAACCGGGGAGCTGTTTTTT
many	TRBD1	TRBJ1-1	TRBV11-2	CASSSSDRANTEAFF	TGTGCCAGCAGCTCCTCCGACAGGGCGAACACTGAAGCTTTCTTT
-	TRBD2	TRBJ2-5	TRBV5-1	CASSLGSGDQETQYF	TGCGCCAGCAGCTTAGGTAGCGGGGACCAAGAGACCCAGTACTTC
-	-	TRBJ1-2	TRBV20-1	CSASGADRLSGYTF	TGCAGTGCTAGTGGGGCAGATCGCCTCTCGGGCTACACCTTC
-	-	TRBJ1-5	TRBV29-1	CSVAGGIDNQPQHF	TGCAGCGTTGCTGGGGGGATTGATAATCAGCCCCAGCATTTT
-	-	TRBJ1-5	TRBV20-1	CSAAGTLYSNQPQHF	TGCAGTGCCGCGGGGACACTTTATAGCAATCAGCCCCAGCATTTT
-	TRBD1	TRBJ1-2	TRBV29-1	CSVLTGEGYTF	TGCAGCGTCCTGACAGGGGAAGGCTACACCTTC
few	-	TRBJ2-3	TRBV20-1	CSAVPIADTQYF	TGCAGTGCTGTCCCTATAGCGGATACGCAGTATTTT